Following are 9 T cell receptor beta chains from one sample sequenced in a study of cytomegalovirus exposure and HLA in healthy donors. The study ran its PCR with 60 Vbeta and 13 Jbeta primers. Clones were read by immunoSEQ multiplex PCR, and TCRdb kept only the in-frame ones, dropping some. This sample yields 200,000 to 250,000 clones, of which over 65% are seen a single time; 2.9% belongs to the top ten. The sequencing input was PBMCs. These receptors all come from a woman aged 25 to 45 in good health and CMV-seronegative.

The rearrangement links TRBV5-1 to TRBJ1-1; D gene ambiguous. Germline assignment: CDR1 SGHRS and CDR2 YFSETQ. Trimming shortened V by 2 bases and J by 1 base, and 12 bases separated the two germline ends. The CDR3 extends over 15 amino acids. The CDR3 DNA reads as TGCGCCAGCAGCTTTGGACTTCATGGGAACACTGAAGCTTTCTTT. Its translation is CASSFGLHGNTEAFF.

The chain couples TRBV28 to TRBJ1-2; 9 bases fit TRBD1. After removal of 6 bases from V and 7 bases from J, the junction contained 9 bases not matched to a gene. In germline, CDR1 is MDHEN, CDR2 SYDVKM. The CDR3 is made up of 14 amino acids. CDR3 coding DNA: TGTGCCAGCAGCATACCGGGACAGGGAAGTGGCTACACCTTC. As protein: CASSIPGQGSGYTF.

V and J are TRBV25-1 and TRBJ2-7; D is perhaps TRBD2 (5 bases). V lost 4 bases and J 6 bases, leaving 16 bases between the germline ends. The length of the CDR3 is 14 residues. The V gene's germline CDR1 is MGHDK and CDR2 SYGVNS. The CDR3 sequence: CASSGPTRISEQYF. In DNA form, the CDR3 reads TGTGCCAGCAGTGGCCCAACTAGAATATCCGAGCAGTACTTC.

CDR3 bases: TGTGCCTGGAGTGTACAAGCGGGGGGGCGGAGAGATACGCAGTATTTT. It codes for CAWSVQAGGRRDTQYF. The genes are TRBV30 and TRBJ2-3, with 10 positions matching TRBD2. J was trimmed by 5 bases and V by 0 bases; bases with no gene match: 8. CDR1 is GTSNPN, CDR2 SVGIG, per germline (reference sequence). This CDR3 is 16 amino acids long. The complete variable domain, with remaining parts taken from reference TRBV30 and TRBJ2-3, reads SQTIHQWPATLVQPVGSPLSLECTVEGTSNPNLYWYRQAAGRGLQLLFYSVGIGQISSEVPQNLSASRPQDRQFILSSKKLLLSDSGFYLCAWSVQAGGRRDTQYFGPGTRLTVL.

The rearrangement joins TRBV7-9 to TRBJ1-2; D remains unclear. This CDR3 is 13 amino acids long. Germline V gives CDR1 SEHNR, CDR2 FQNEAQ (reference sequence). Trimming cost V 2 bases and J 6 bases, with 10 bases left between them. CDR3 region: CASSLTREDGYTF. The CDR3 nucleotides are TGTGCCAGCAGCTTAACGAGAGAGGATGGCTACACCTTC.

CDR3 coding DNA: TGCAGCGCCATGCGGCAGGGGAACACTGAAGCTTTCTTT. Translation: CSAMRQGNTEAFF. The chain combines TRBV29-1 with TRBJ1-1, with D maybe TRBD1 (5 bases). The CDR3 runs to 13 residues. The V and J ends lost 7 bases and 1 base respectively, with 13 bases between them. CDR1 and CDR2 from the germline V gene are SQVTM and ANQGSEA.

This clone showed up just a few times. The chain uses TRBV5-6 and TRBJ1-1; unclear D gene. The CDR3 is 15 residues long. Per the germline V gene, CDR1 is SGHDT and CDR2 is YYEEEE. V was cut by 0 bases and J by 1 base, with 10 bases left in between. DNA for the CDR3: TGTGCCAGCAGCTTGGACCTCAACAGGAACACTGAAGCTTTCTTT. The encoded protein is CASSLDLNRNTEAFF.

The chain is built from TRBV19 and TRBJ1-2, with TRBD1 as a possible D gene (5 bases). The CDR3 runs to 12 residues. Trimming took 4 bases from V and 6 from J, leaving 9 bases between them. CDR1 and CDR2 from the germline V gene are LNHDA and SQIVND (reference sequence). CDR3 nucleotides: TGTGCCAGTAGTACAGGGTGGGATGGCTACACCTTC. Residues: CASSTGWDGYTF.

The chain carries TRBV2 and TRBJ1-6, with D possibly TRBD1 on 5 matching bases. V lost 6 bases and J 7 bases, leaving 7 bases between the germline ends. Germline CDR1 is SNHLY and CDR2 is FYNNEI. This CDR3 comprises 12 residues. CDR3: CASRYRNSPLHF. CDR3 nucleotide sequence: TGTGCCAGCAGGTACAGGAATTCACCCCTCCACTTT.